The sequence of this TCR beta chain was determined in a study of cytomegalovirus exposure and HLA in healthy donors. The study's findings and limits: V- and J-gene trimming in TCR beta was tied to a missense DCLRE1C variant by an analysis performed later.

CDR1 and CDR2 (germline): LNHDA, SQIVND (reference sequence). CDR3 size: 13 residues. V trimming: 10 bases; J trimming: 2 bases; junction bases outside the gene matches: 8. Although they were nominally healthy when sampled, donors likely had unrecorded immune exposures. Primers: 60 Vbeta forward and 13 Jbeta reverse. TCRdb keeps only in-frame clones here, not all; method: immunoSEQ multiplex PCR. The sample lists about 160,000 clones; around 80% were seen once. As for this clone: Its antigen remains unidentified.

The TCR originated in a man aged 50-59 years in good health and CMV-seropositive. The chain recombines TRBV19 with TRBJ2-7; 7 nucleotides agree with TRBD1. The sequenced material came from PBMCs. The CDR3 sequence is CATHDRAPYEQYF. CDR3 bases: TGTGCCACCCATGACAGGGCCCCCTACGAGCAGTACTTC.